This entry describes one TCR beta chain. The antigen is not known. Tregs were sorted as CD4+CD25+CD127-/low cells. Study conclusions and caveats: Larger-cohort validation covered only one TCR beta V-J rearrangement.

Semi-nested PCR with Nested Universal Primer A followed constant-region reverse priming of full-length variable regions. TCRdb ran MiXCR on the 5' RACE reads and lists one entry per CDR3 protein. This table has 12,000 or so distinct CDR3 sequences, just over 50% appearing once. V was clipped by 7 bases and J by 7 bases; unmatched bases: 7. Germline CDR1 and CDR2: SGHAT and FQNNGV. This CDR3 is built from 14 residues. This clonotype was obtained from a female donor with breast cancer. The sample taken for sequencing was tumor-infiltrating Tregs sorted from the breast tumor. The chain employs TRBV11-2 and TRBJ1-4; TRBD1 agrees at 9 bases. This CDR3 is CASIRTGEGEKLFF. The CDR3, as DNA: TGTGCCAGCATCCGGACAGGGGAAGGTGAAAAACTGTTTTTT.